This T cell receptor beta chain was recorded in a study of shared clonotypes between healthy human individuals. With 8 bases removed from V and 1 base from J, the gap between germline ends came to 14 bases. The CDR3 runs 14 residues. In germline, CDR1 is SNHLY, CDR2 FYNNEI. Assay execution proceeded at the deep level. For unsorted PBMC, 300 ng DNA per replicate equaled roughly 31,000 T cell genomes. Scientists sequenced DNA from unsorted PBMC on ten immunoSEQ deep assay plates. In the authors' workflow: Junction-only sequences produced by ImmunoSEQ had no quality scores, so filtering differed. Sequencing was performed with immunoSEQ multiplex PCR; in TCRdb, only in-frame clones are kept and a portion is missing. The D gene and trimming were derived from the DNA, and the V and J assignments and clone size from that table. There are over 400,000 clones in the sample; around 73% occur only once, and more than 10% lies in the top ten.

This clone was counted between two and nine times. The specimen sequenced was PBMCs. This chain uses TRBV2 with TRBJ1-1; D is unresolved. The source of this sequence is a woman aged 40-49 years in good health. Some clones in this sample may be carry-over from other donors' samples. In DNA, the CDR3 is TGTGCCAGCGTGTTAGCGACATCGAACACTGAAGCTTTCTTT. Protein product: CASVLATSNTEAFF. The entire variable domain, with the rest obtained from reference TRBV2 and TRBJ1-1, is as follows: EPEVTQTPSHQVTQMGQEVILRCVPISNHLYFYWYRQILGQKVEFLVSFYNNEISEKSEIFDDQFSVERPDGSNFTLKIRSTKLEDSAMYFCASVLATSNTEAFFGQGTRLTVV.